Below, 26 T cell receptor beta chains from the same sample are listed, as sequenced in a study of cytomegalovirus exposure and HLA in healthy donors. PCR used 60 Vbeta primers and 13 Jbeta primers. Clones were sequenced by immunoSEQ multiplex PCR, and TCRdb holds only the in-frame ones, with some missing. The sample holds about 110,000 clones; 81% are singletons and the top ten take roughly 2.3%. What was sequenced was PBMCs. The receptor set was obtained from a woman aged 25 to 39 in good health and CMV-seronegative.

This sequence joins TRBV12-5 and TRBJ1-2; TRBD1 might be the D (6 bases). Germline CDR1 and CDR2: LGHNT and FRNRAP. V was clipped by 0 bases and J by 4 bases, with 18 bases between them. The CDR3 loop spans 17 amino acids. The CDR3 region is CASGLVGGGAVSYGYTF. In DNA, the CDR3 is TGTGCTAGTGGTTTGGTAGGTGGGGGCGCGGTGTCCTATGGCTACACCTTC. The full variable domain, its missing parts supplied by reference TRBV12-5 and TRBJ1-2, is DARVTQTPRHKVTEMGQEVTMRCQPILGHNTVFWYRQTMMQGLELLAYFRNRAPLDDSGMPKDRFSAEMPDATLATLKIQPSEPRDSAVYFCASGLVGGGAVSYGYTFGSGTRLTVV.

V is TRBV7-9 and J is TRBJ2-5; D gene ambiguous. The CDR3 covers 14 residues. Germline V gene data show CDR1 as SEHNR and CDR2 as FQNEAQ (reference sequence). Trimming pared 2 bases from V and 4 bases from J, leaving 11 bases between. The CDR3 region is CASSLRATRETQYF. The CDR3 DNA sequence: TGTGCCAGCAGCTTAAGAGCTACGAGAGAGACCCAGTACTTC.

The chain has TRBV19 and TRBJ2-4; perhaps TRBD1 as D (6 bases). This CDR3 region has 16 residues. Trimming cost V 10 bases and J 8 bases, with 27 bases left between them. Germline CDR1 reads LNHDA; CDR2 reads SQIVND (reference sequence). CDR3 in amino acids: CATSDDGQPSADIQYF. The DNA for the CDR3 is TGTGCCACTTCTGATGACGGACAGCCCTCGGCGGACATTCAGTACTTC.

The V and J genes are TRBV19 and TRBJ1-2; the D gene is possibly TRBD1 (5 bases). Germline CDR1 LNHDA, CDR2 SQIVND (reference sequence). The CDR3 runs to 14 residues. Trimming shortened V by 6 bases and J by 4 bases, and 15 bases separated the two germline ends. CDR3 amino acids: CASSISGGLYGYTF. The CDR3 bases are TGTGCCAGTAGCATATCCGGGGGACTCTATGGCTACACCTTC.

This clone appeared a few times. The chain links TRBV11-2 to TRBJ2-7; D is possibly TRBD1 (5 bases). This CDR3 spans 14 amino acids. V was cut by 2 bases and J by 5 bases, with 13 bases left in between. In germline, CDR1 is SGHAT, CDR2 FQNNGV. Here the CDR3 reads CASSLNPGLNEQYF. The CDR3, as DNA: TGTGCCAGCAGCTTAAATCCAGGGCTCAACGAGCAGTACTTC.

This chain uses TRBV5-1 with TRBJ2-5; 10 bases match TRBD1. The closer fit of TRBJ2-7 to the DNA end suggests the J call may be wrong. This CDR3 is built from 20 residues. CDR1 is SGHRS, CDR2 YFSETQ, per germline. In DNA, the CDR3 is TGCGCCAGCAGCTTGGCCGTTCAGACAGGGGGCCCCTTGAGGGCCTACGAGCAGTACTTC. It yields the protein CASSLAVQTGGPLRAYEQYF.

V is TRBV6-1 and J is TRBJ1-5; D is uncertain. Trimming removed 2 bases from V and 6 bases from J, with 5 bases in between. The germline gives CDR1 MNHNS, CDR2 SASEGT. The CDR3 loop spans 12 amino acids. As DNA, the CDR3 is TGTGCCAGCAGTGAATATAGTCAGCCCCAGCATTTT. It translates to CASSEYSQPQHF.

This clone turned up a few times. The chain is built from TRBV5-1 and TRBJ2-5, with a possible D match to TRBD2 (5 bases). Matching the DNA end better, TRBJ2-7 makes the J call doubtful. The germline CDR1 and CDR2 sequences are SGHRS and YFSETQ. This CDR3 has 18 residues. CDR3: CASSPLWETRLSPYEQYF. CDR3 nucleotides: TGCGCCAGCAGCCCCTTGTGGGAGACCCGACTTAGTCCCTACGAGCAGTACTTC.

This clone has more than one count but fewer than ten. The genes are TRBV9 and TRBJ2-3, with D possibly TRBD1 on 6 matching bases. The V end lost 2 bases, the J end lost 3 bases, and 7 bases lay between the germline ends. Germline CDR1 is SGDLS and CDR2 is YYNGEE. This CDR3 is 13 amino acids long. CDR3 in amino acids: CASSVGQTDTQYF. CDR3 nucleotides: TGTGCCAGCAGCGTCGGACAGACAGATACGCAGTATTTT.

This chain connects TRBV18 to TRBJ2-5; 8 bases map to TRBD1. This CDR3 has 14 residues. Germline CDR1 and CDR2: KGHSH and LQKENI. Trimming took 4 bases from V and 2 from J; bases not matched to a gene: 3. As DNA, the CDR3 is TGTGCCAGCTCACAGAACAGGGGGCAAGAGACCCAGTACTTC. Amino acids: CASSQNRGQETQYF.

Worth noting for this clone: This is likely a read error, given that the CDR3 carries no conserved phenylalanine or tryptophan at its end. V and J are TRBV2 and TRBJ1-1; no definite D call. The CDR3 has 13 residues. Trimming removed 7 bases at V and 6 bases at J, with 15 bases between. The germline CDR1 and CDR2 sequences are SNHLY and FYNNEI. The CDR3 DNA reads TGTGCCAGCACCGTGGAGGGTTTGGCTGAAGCTTTCTCT. Encoded protein: CASTVEGLAEAFS.

The V and J genes are TRBV19 and TRBJ2-1, with TRBD2 identical over 9 bases. This CDR3 comprises 16 residues. Trimming at V came to 6 bases and at J to 9 bases, leaving 15 bases not matched to a gene. Per germline, CDR1 LNHDA and CDR2 SQIVND (reference sequence). The CDR3 region has the DNA TGTGCCAGTAGATGCATAGCGGGAGCTAGCTCGGTTGAGCAGTTCTTC. It is translated as CASRCIAGASSVEQFF.

The chain joins TRBV14 to TRBJ2-7; maybe TRBD1 (5 bases). Germline V lookup: CDR1 SGHDN, CDR2 FVKESK. There are 13 residues in the CDR3. Trimming took 4 bases from V and 2 from J, leaving 9 bases between them. In DNA, the CDR3 is TGTGCCAGCAGCCTCGACAGCCCCTACGAGCAGTACTTC. Protein sequence: CASSLDSPYEQYF.

The J gene is TRBJ1-4, the V gene TRBV4-1, with a weak D call TRBD1 (5 bases). The CDR3 contains 17 residues. Germline lookup yields CDR1 MGHRA and CDR2 YSYEKL. Trimming stripped 0 bases from V and 0 bases from J, with 11 bases between. Here the CDR3 DNA reads TGCGCCAGCAGCCAAGAAATCGCAGGGCCAACTAATGAAAAACTGTTTTTT. Translation: CASSQEIAGPTNEKLFF.

This chain uses TRBV11-2 with TRBJ2-1, with 8 nucleotides matching TRBD1. V lost 7 bases, J lost 8 bases, and 4 bases stayed unmatched. The CDR3 contains 12 residues. Germline-derived CDR1 and CDR2 are SGHAT and FQNNGV. CDR3: CASTQGADEQFF. The CDR3 DNA is TGTGCCAGCACCCAGGGGGCCGATGAGCAGTTCTTC.

The J gene is TRBJ1-6, the V gene TRBV5-1; a weak D match, TRBD1 (5 bases). The V end was cut by 4 bases, the J end by 0 bases, with 17 bases between. Germline V CDR1 and CDR2: SGHRS, YFSETQ. CDR3 length: 18 residues. CDR3 coding DNA: TGCGCCAGCAGCAAAATTCCTCCAGACAGCTCCTATAATTCACCCCTCCACTTT. It codes for CASSKIPPDSSYNSPLHF.

The gene calls are TRBV27 and TRBJ1-6, with 7 bases fitting TRBD1. After removal of 2 bases from V and 7 bases from J, the junction contained 5 bases not matched to a gene. From germline, CDR1 is MNHEY and CDR2 SMNVEV (reference sequence). This CDR3 has 15 residues. DNA for the CDR3: TGTGCCAGCAGTTTACTCGACAGGGCAAATTCACCCCTCCACTTT. Protein: CASSLLDRANSPLHF.

The chain employs TRBV4-2 and TRBJ2-2; possibly TRBD1 for D (6 bases). The CDR3 has 16 amino acids. The germline V gene has CDR1 LGHNA and CDR2 YNFKEQ. Trimming left V 0 bases short and J 3 bases short, with 11 bases between. CDR3 protein: CASSQENHRDTGELFF. DNA for the CDR3: TGTGCCAGCAGCCAAGAAAACCACAGGGACACCGGGGAGCTGTTTTTT.

The V and J genes are TRBV14 and TRBJ2-3; 13 bases map to TRBD2. This CDR3 region has 20 residues. Germline values: CDR1 SGHDN, CDR2 FVKESK. V lost 1 base and J lost 2; bases outside the gene matches: 12. This chain's CDR3 is CASSQVLLGLAGLYTDTQYF. The CDR3 DNA sequence: TGTGCCAGCAGCCAAGTTCTTTTGGGACTAGCGGGACTATACACAGATACGCAGTATTTT.

The V call is TRBV5-4, the J call TRBJ2-7; TRBD1 is a possible D gene (6 bases). Germline CDR1 SGHNT, CDR2 YYREEE (reference sequence). V was trimmed by 0 bases and J by 5 bases, leaving 18 bases between them. The CDR3 spans 16 residues. CDR3 loop: CASSLDSRGILHEQYF. The CDR3, as DNA: TGTGCCAGCAGCTTGGACTCCAGGGGAATTTTACACGAGCAGTACTTC.

This clone has only one observation. V gene TRBV7-9 combines with J gene TRBJ2-3; D unresolved. Germline values: CDR1 SEHNR, CDR2 FQNEAQ (reference sequence). V lost 3 bases and J 7 bases, leaving 14 bases between the germline ends. The CDR3 totals 14 residues. CDR3 region: CASSLGAGQNTQYF. The CDR3 nucleotides are TGTGCCAGCAGCTTGGGCGCTGGTCAGAATACGCAGTATTTT.

The CDR3 nucleotides read TGTGCCAGCAGCATCTCCGGGAACAATTCACCCCTCCACTTT. This codes for CASSISGNNSPLHF. The rearrangement uses TRBV7-8 and TRBJ1-6; D call uncertain. The CDR3 spans 14 residues. Trimming left V 5 bases short and J 7 bases short, with 12 bases between. Germline V gene lookup returns CDR1 SGHVS and CDR2 FQNEAQ.

This clone was observed a handful of times. The chain uses TRBV7-2 and TRBJ1-2; D is ambiguous. CDR1 SGHTA and CDR2 FQGNSA come from the germline V gene. The CDR3 consists of 14 residues. V was shortened by 1 base and J by 8 bases, with 14 bases between the two germline ends. The CDR3 DNA reads as TGTGCCAGCAGCTTAGGGGGAGGGTCTAGGGGCTACACCTTC. Protein product: CASSLGGGSRGYTF.

V usage is TRBV11-2 and J usage is TRBJ2-2, with D perhaps matching TRBD2 (6 bases). Trimming removed 5 bases at V and 6 bases at J, with 16 bases between. This CDR3 contains 15 residues. Germline V gene data show CDR1 as SGHAT and CDR2 as FQNNGV. CDR3 residues: CASSVLRGKPGELFF. CDR3 DNA sequence: TGTGCCAGCAGCGTGTTACGCGGGAAACCCGGGGAGCTGTTTTTT.

The CDR3 coding sequence is TGTGCCAGCAGCACTGACAGAGAGTACAATGAGCAGTTCTTC. It yields the protein CASSTDREYNEQFF. The V call is TRBV6-5, the J call TRBJ2-1, with TRBD1 as a possible D gene (5 bases). The CDR3 is 14 residues long. V lost 6 bases, J lost 4 bases, and 13 bases lay in between. Germline CDR1 MNHEY, CDR2 SVGAGI.

V gene TRBV5-4 combines with J gene TRBJ2-3; 7 bases are shared with TRBD2. This CDR3 contains 15 residues. From germline, CDR1 is SGHNT and CDR2 YYREEE (reference sequence). V lost 4 bases to trimming and J lost 2 bases; unmatched junction nucleotides: 7. CDR3 protein: CASSTPSGITDTQYF. In nucleotides, the CDR3 is TGTGCCAGCAGCACCCCTAGCGGCATCACAGATACGCAGTATTTT.